These 5 T cell receptor beta chains originate from one sample sequenced in a study of yellow fever vaccine responses in identical twins. One entry per CDR3 protein, called by TCRdb with MiXCR from the RT-PCR reads. The sample holds around 15,000 distinct CDR3 sequences, around 80% seen once. This specimen was T cells from blood (PBMCs), unsorted or a sorted subset (not recorded which), taken before or after yellow fever vaccination (not recorded which). Receptors originate from a woman aged 18-29 years who received the yellow fever vaccine.

The rearrangement links TRBV20-1 to TRBJ2-5; D is uncertain. The CDR3 totals 10 residues. Trimming shortened V by 3 bases and J by 5 bases, and 4 bases separated the two germline ends. Germline values: CDR1 DFQATT, CDR2 SNEGSKA (reference sequence). The chain's CDR3 is CSASWETQYF. In nucleotides, the CDR3 is TGCAGTGCTAGTTGGGAGACCCAGTACTTC.

J is TRBJ1-4 and V is TRBV29-1; no reliable D call. CDR3 length: 12 amino acids. Trimming left V 7 bases short and J 7 bases short, with 13 bases between. Germline V CDR1 and CDR2: SQVTM, ANQGSEA. The CDR3 DNA is TGCAGCGCACGGGGTAGCGGTGAAAAACTGTTTTTT. Translating gives CSARGSGEKLFF.

The chain employs TRBV14 and TRBJ2-3, with 7 bases fitting TRBD1. Per the germline V gene, CDR1 is SGHDN and CDR2 is FVKESK. Trimming cost V 0 bases and J 4 bases; bases outside gene matches: 4. The CDR3 runs to 15 residues. This CDR3 reads CASSQETGRADTQYF. The CDR3, as DNA: TGTGCCAGCAGCCAAGAGACAGGGCGGGCAGATACGCAGTATTTT.

This chain connects TRBV23-1 to TRBJ2-3, with 8 positions matching TRBD1. TRBV23-1 is placed among ORFs of uncertain function. This CDR3 contains 14 residues. Trimming took 11 bases from V and 3 from J; bases not matched to a gene: 10. The CDR3 DNA sequence: TGCGCCGGGCCCTTAGACAGGGGTACAGATACGCAGTATTTT. Its translation: CAGPLDRGTDTQYF.

V is TRBV19 and J is TRBJ2-7; 8 nucleotides agree with TRBD1. Germline CDR1 reads LNHDA; CDR2 reads SQIVND (reference sequence). With V trimmed by 10 bases and J by 2 bases, 4 bases remained unmatched. The CDR3 length is 12 residues. CDR3 in amino acids: CATTGATYEQYF. The CDR3 nucleotides are TGTGCCACGACAGGGGCTACCTACGAGCAGTACTTC.